A single sample is the source of the 25 T cell receptor beta chains below, sequenced in a study of blood T cells in healthy people across ages. Next came a second PCR, run for about 6 to 12 cycles, which used a sample-barcoded 5' primer along with a J-beta primer mix. One entry per CDR3 protein, called by TCRdb with MiXCR from the 5' RACE reads. The table records some 780,000 distinct CDR3 sequences, around three fifths of them present only once. The sample comprised blood. The origin of the receptors is a middle-aged man in good health.

The DNA of the CDR3 is TGCAGCGTACACCAAGGGACAGAGAATGAAAAACTGTTTTTT. It translates to CSVHQGTENEKLFF. The chain couples TRBV29-1 to TRBJ1-4; 7 bases are shared with TRBD1. In germline, CDR1 is SQVTM, CDR2 ANQGSEA. V shed 6 bases, J shed 5 bases, and the junction held 9 bases outside the gene matches. The CDR3 covers 14 residues.

This clonotype was counted between two and nine times. The chain uses TRBV3-1 and TRBJ2-5; the D gene is possibly TRBD2 (5 bases). Germline assignment: CDR1 LGHDT and CDR2 YNNKEL (reference sequence). CDR3 length: 16 amino acids. V dropped 0 bases and J dropped 5 bases, with 16 bases sitting between them. The CDR3: CASSQDVSGRGETQYF. In nucleotides, the CDR3 is TGTGCCAGCAGCCAAGATGTAAGCGGCCGAGGGGAGACCCAGTACTTC.

This chain joins TRBV28 and TRBJ1-5; tentative D call: TRBD1 (6 bases). CDR1 and CDR2 (germline): MDHEN, SYDVKM. Trimming took 5 bases from V and 0 from J, leaving 17 bases between them. This CDR3 is 17 amino acids long. As DNA, the CDR3 is TGTGCCAGCAGTCCCCATACAGGGACCTATAGCAATCAGCCCCAGCATTTT. It specifies CASSPHTGTYSNQPQHF.

This clonotype was seen a few times. The J gene is TRBJ2-5, the V gene TRBV20-1; D ambiguous. Germline CDR1 reads DFQATT; CDR2 reads SNEGSKA (reference sequence). Deletions cut 3 bases from V and 3 bases from J, with 11 bases between. The CDR3 loop spans 13 amino acids. CDR3 bases: TGCAGTGCTAGCCTAGTGGTTGAAGAGACCCAGTACTTC. It yields the protein CSASLVVEETQYF.

CDR3 sequence: CSASVPWTSGYEQYF. CDR3 nucleotides: TGCAGTGCTAGCGTACCATGGACTAGCGGTTACGAGCAGTACTTC. The rearrangement joins TRBV20-1 to TRBJ2-7; 10 positions match TRBD2. Germline CDR1 reads DFQATT; CDR2 reads SNEGSKA (reference sequence). V lost 3 bases to trimming and J lost 4 bases; unmatched junction nucleotides: 9. This CDR3 is 15 amino acids long.

This clonotype has just a few counts. This rearrangement joins TRBV2 to TRBJ2-7; 7 bases match TRBD2. Germline loops: CDR1 SNHLY, CDR2 FYNNEI. The junction had 5 bases not matched to a gene; V was cut back by 5 bases and J by 4 bases. The CDR3 loop spans 13 amino acids. The CDR3 sequence: CASSRTRLYEQYF. The CDR3 DNA follows: TGTGCCAGCAGTCGGACTAGACTGTACGAGCAGTACTTC.

The chain links TRBV19 to TRBJ2-4; D unresolved. The J call may be incorrect, as the DNA end agrees better with TRBJ2-7. Germline V gene data show CDR1 as LNHDA and CDR2 as SQIVND (reference sequence). CDR3 length: 12 residues. For the CDR3, the DNA is TGTGCCAGTAGTAAAGTCGGAGACGAGCAGTACTTC. Protein: CASSKVGDEQYF.

In its sample, this clonotype was seen a few times. The genes are TRBV27 and TRBJ1-6; the match to TRBD1 covers 10 bases. The CDR3 is 14 amino acids. Unmatched junction bases numbered 8, after V lost 8 bases and J lost 10 bases. Germline values: CDR1 MNHEY, CDR2 SMNVEV (reference sequence). The DNA for the CDR3 is TGTGCCAGCTGGGGACAGGGGAGTCACTCACCCCTCCACTTT. Its protein product is CASWGQGSHSPLHF.

The chain uses TRBV18 and TRBJ1-3; D is uncertain. The CDR3 length is 18 residues. From germline, CDR1 is KGHSH and CDR2 LQKENI. V shed 5 bases and J shed 0 bases, with 20 bases lying between them. CDR3 bases: TGTGCCAGCTCATCATTTAATTCGCAGCCCCCCTCTGGAAACACCATATATTTT. Translating it yields CASSSFNSQPPSGNTIYF. The full variable domain, with the rest looked up from reference TRBV18 and TRBJ1-3, is NAGVMQNPRHLVRRRGQEARLRCSPMKGHSHVYWYRQLPEEGLKFMVYLQKENIIDESGMPKERFSAEFPKEGPSILRIQQVVRGDSAAYFCASSSFNSQPPSGNTIYFGEGSWLTVV.

The chain combines TRBV28 with TRBJ2-1; 8 bases match TRBD2. After removal of 4 bases from V and 10 bases from J, the junction contained 6 bases not matched to a gene. CDR3 length equals 13 residues. Germline lookup yields CDR1 MDHEN and CDR2 SYDVKM. The chain's CDR3 is CASSSQRLAEQFF. CDR3 bases: TGTGCCAGCAGTTCTCAGAGACTAGCGGAGCAGTTCTTC.

V gene TRBV5-4 combines with J gene TRBJ2-4; no clear D. The end of the DNA is better explained by TRBJ2-7, so the J call may be wrong. Per the germline V gene, CDR1 is SGHNT and CDR2 is YYREEE (reference sequence). CDR3 length: 14 amino acids. CDR3: CASSLTEGFSEQYF. CDR3 nucleotides: TGTGCCAGCAGCTTGACGGAAGGATTCTCCGAGCAGTACTTC.

This clonotype was detected only a few times. The V call is TRBV29-1, the J call TRBJ2-7, with D perhaps TRBD2 (5 bases). TRBJ2-4 explains the end of the DNA better; the J call may be wrong. This CDR3 region has 14 residues. Looked up from germline, CDR1 is SQVTM and CDR2 is ANQGSEA. The chain's CDR3 is CSAVDSASNHIQYF. For the CDR3, the DNA is TGCAGCGCTGTGGACTCCGCAAGTAATCACATTCAGTACTTC.

V gene TRBV11-2 combines with J gene TRBJ2-1, with no clear D. Germline CDR1 SGHAT, CDR2 FQNNGV. This CDR3 contains 20 residues. The V and J ends lost 1 base and 3 bases respectively, with 25 bases between them. CDR3 nucleotides: TGTGCCAGCAGCTTAGGGGTTATAGCCATAGAGACCCTAATCTACAATGAGCAGTTCTTC. Protein: CASSLGVIAIETLIYNEQFF.

The chain links TRBV5-1 to TRBJ2-1, with D possibly being TRBD2 (7 bases). Germline assignment: CDR1 SGHRS and CDR2 YFSETQ. The CDR3 has 14 residues. V was pared by 2 bases and J by 7 bases, with 13 bases between. CDR3 sequence (DNA): TGCGCCAGCAGCTTCCGGGGGGCCGGTAATGAGCAGTTCTTC. Encoded protein: CASSFRGAGNEQFF.

V is TRBV7-9 and J is TRBJ2-1, with D unresolved. V lost 2 bases, J lost 6 bases, and 20 bases lay in between. Germline V CDR1 and CDR2: SEHNR, FQNEAQ (reference sequence). CDR3 length: 17 amino acids. Written as DNA, the CDR3 is TGTGCCAGCAGCTTAATAGGCCGATTCCCGTCATCCAATGAGCAGTTCTTC. Its translation: CASSLIGRFPSSNEQFF.

This chain connects TRBV5-1 to TRBJ2-3; 7 nucleotides line up with TRBD2. Trimming at V came to 6 bases and at J to 0 bases, leaving 7 bases not matched to a gene. Germline loops: CDR1 SGHRS, CDR2 YFSETQ. The CDR3 length is 15 residues. In DNA form, the CDR3 reads TGCGCCAGCAACCGGGACTACGACAGCACAGATACGCAGTATTTT. Its protein is CASNRDYDSTDTQYF.

The chain employs TRBV9 and TRBJ2-7; D unresolved. The CDR3 totals 15 residues. The germline V and J ends were trimmed by 0 bases and 0 bases, with 10 bases remaining between them. Per the germline V gene, CDR1 is SGDLS and CDR2 is YYNGEE. This CDR3 is CASSVDSGSSYEQYF. The CDR3 bases are TGTGCCAGCAGCGTAGATTCCGGCAGCTCCTACGAGCAGTACTTC.

V and J are TRBV28 and TRBJ2-3; possibly TRBD2 for D (5 bases). Trimming removed 6 bases at V and 7 bases at J, with 14 bases between. Germline loops: CDR1 MDHEN, CDR2 SYDVKM. This CDR3 is built from 13 residues. CDR3 sequence reads: CASSTQDLYTQYF. For the CDR3, the DNA is TGTGCCAGCAGCACCCAGGACTTGTATACGCAGTATTTT.

The CDR3 reads CASSQEGTGVAGELFF. The CDR3 bases are TGTGCCAGCAGCCAAGAGGGGACAGGGGTCGCCGGGGAGCTGTTTTTT. The gene calls are TRBV14 and TRBJ2-2; 10 bases align to TRBD1. This CDR3 region has 16 residues. The ends lost 0 bases at V and 6 bases at J; junction bases unmatched: 4. Germline CDR1 is SGHDN and CDR2 is FVKESK.

This clonotype has only a few counts. The gene calls are TRBV2 and TRBJ2-5; D assignment may be TRBD1 or TRBD2 (5 bases each). The DNA end is more similar to TRBJ2-7, so the J call may be wrong. Germline V gene sequence: CDR1 SNHLY, CDR2 FYNNEI. This CDR3 has 17 amino acids. The CDR3 region is CASSETIRDAESYEQYF. The CDR3 nucleotides are TGTGCCAGCAGTGAGACGATACGGGACGCAGAGAGTTACGAGCAGTACTTC.

The gene calls are TRBV7-2 and TRBJ2-3; 11 bases are a match to TRBD2. CDR1 is SGHTA, CDR2 FQGNSA, per germline. The V segment lost 5 bases and the J segment 5 bases; nucleotides outside the gene matches: 9. This CDR3 contains 16 residues. The CDR3 region is CASSNPVGLAGDTQYF. CDR3 sequence (DNA): TGTGCCAGCAGCAACCCCGTAGGACTAGCGGGAGATACGCAGTATTTT.

The chain joins TRBV7-2 to TRBJ1-4; D is undetermined. V was cut by 5 bases and J by 7 bases, with 11 bases left in between. CDR1 is SGHTA, CDR2 FQGNSA, per germline. The CDR3 covers 13 residues. The CDR3 nucleotides are TGTGCCAGCAGCCCCTCGGGAATTGAAAAACTGTTTTTT. As protein: CASSPSGIEKLFF.

The V call is TRBV7-8, the J call TRBJ2-1, with TRBD2 matching 12 bases. Trimming removed 0 bases from V and 9 bases from J; junction bases left unmatched: 6. The germline gives CDR1 SGHVS, CDR2 FQNEAQ. The CDR3 runs 16 residues. DNA of the CDR3: TGTGCCAGCAGCTTAGCGCTAGCGGGAGGGCCAGGTGAGCAGTTCTTC. Residues: CASSLALAGGPGEQFF.

The CDR3 reads CASSFDGNIQYF. The DNA for the CDR3 is TGTGCCAGCAGCTTTGACGGGAACATTCAGTACTTC. J is TRBJ2-4 and V is TRBV13; D ambiguous. V was clipped by 3 bases and J by 7 bases, with 7 bases between them. The CDR3 contains 12 residues. Germline CDR1 PRHDT, CDR2 FYEKMQ (reference sequence).

The J gene is TRBJ2-7, the V gene TRBV27; D ambiguous. Germline V gene lookup returns CDR1 MNHEY and CDR2 SMNVEV (reference sequence). The CDR3 spans 13 residues. The V end lost 7 bases, the J end lost 1 base, and 11 bases lay between the germline ends. The CDR3 region has the DNA TGTGCCAGCACGTGGTGGGATTCCTACGAGCAGTACTTC. It codes for CASTWWDSYEQYF.